Below are 29 T cell receptor beta chains sequenced from a single sample in a study of T cell repertoires in cytomegalovirus infection. Antigen specificity for these receptors is unknown. A single record per CDR3 protein comes from TCRdb applying MiXCR to the reads. The sample lists 40,000 to 60,000 distinct CDR3 sequences, 21% occurring once. Material: CD8+ T cells from cultured PBMCs, obtained from culture after CMV antigen stimulation. Source of these receptors: a human donor in good health (CMV status not recorded). Some clones in this sample may be carry-over from other donors' samples.

The chain uses TRBV28 and TRBJ1-1, with 7 nucleotides matching TRBD1. The V gene's germline CDR1 is MDHEN and CDR2 SYDVKM. The CDR3 totals 13 residues. Trimming at V came to 5 bases and at J to 4 bases, leaving 4 bases not matched to a gene. CDR3 residues: CASSLGTVTEAFF. CDR3 coding DNA: TGTGCCAGCAGTCTAGGGACAGTCACTGAAGCTTTCTTT.

This clonotype was observed a few times. The chain joins TRBV29-1 to TRBJ2-2; D ambiguous. Trimming pared 4 bases from V and 7 bases from J, leaving 7 bases between. The CDR3 spans 11 residues. CDR1 is SQVTM, CDR2 ANQGSEA, per germline. CDR3 coding DNA: TGCAGCGTTGTGTATGTCGGGGAGCTGTTTTTT. This codes for CSVVYVGELFF.

This clonotype appeared once. V is TRBV7-9 and J is TRBJ1-1; weak D call: TRBD1 (5 bases). This CDR3 region has 10 residues. Germline lookup yields CDR1 SEHNR and CDR2 FQNEAQ (reference sequence). The V end lost 8 bases, the J end lost 7 bases, and 8 bases lay between the germline ends. The CDR3 spells CASAQVEAFF. In nucleotides, the CDR3 is TGTGCCAGCGCACAGGTTGAAGCTTTCTTT.

This clonotype was picked up a small number of times. The chain recombines TRBV7-6 with TRBJ1-1; a possible D gene is TRBD1 (5 bases). CDR1 and CDR2 from the germline V gene are SGHVS and FNYEAQ. The CDR3 covers 13 residues. V gave up 1 base and J gave up 6 bases, with 9 bases separating them. CDR3 residues: CASSLGAGSEAFF. For the CDR3, the DNA is TGTGCCAGCAGCTTAGGGGCAGGGTCTGAAGCTTTCTTT.

This rearrangement joins TRBV7-2 to TRBJ2-3; maybe TRBD2 (5 bases). CDR3 length equals 15 residues. V was trimmed by 7 bases and J by 1 base, leaving 15 bases between them. Germline CDR1 SGHTA, CDR2 FQGNSA. CDR3 residues: CASTPDSGGTDTQYF. CDR3 sequence (DNA): TGTGCCAGCACCCCGGACTCCGGGGGCACAGATACGCAGTATTTT.

This clonotype came up a few times. The chain employs TRBV7-8 and TRBJ1-2; a weak D match, TRBD1 (5 bases). This CDR3 is built from 14 residues. In germline, CDR1 is SGHVS, CDR2 FQNEAQ. Trimming cost V 5 bases and J 0 bases, with 10 bases left between them. CDR3 nucleotide sequence: TGTGCCAGCAGCCTGGGGACGACTAACTATGGCTACACCTTC. This codes for CASSLGTTNYGYTF.

The CDR3 region has the DNA TGTGCCAGCAGCTTCCTCTCGGAGGGCACAGATACGCAGTATTTT. This codes for CASSFLSEGTDTQYF. This chain connects TRBV7-8 to TRBJ2-3; D perhaps matches TRBD2 (5 bases). This CDR3 has 15 amino acids. V lost 3 bases and J lost 1, with 11 bases in between. CDR1 is SGHVS and CDR2 is FQNEAQ in the germline V gene.

The sample holds a few counts of this clonotype. V is TRBV6-1 and J is TRBJ1-5, with TRBD1 identical over 8 bases. V lost 4 bases and J lost 2; bases outside the gene matches: 1. The V gene's germline CDR1 is MNHNS and CDR2 SASEGT. The CDR3 consists of 14 residues. In DNA, the CDR3 is TGTGCCAGCAGTGCGACAGGGGGCAATCAGCCCCAGCATTTT. Its protein is CASSATGGNQPQHF.

The chain uses TRBV7-3 and TRBJ2-1; 7 bases are shared with TRBD1. Trimming cost V 5 bases and J 6 bases; bases outside gene matches: 4. CDR3 size: 13 residues. Per the germline V gene, CDR1 is SGHTA and CDR2 is FQGTGA. The CDR3 bases are TGTGCCAGCAGCCAGACAGGGACCAATGAGCAGTTCTTC. It is translated as CASSQTGTNEQFF. The whole variable domain, filled in from reference TRBV7-3 and TRBJ2-1, reads GAGVSQTPSNKVTEKGKYVELRCDPISGHTALYWYRQSLGQGPEFLIYFQGTGAADDSGLPNDRFFAVRPEGSVSTLKIQRTERGDSAVYLCASSQTGTNEQFFGPGTRLTVL.

The V call is TRBV5-4, the J call TRBJ2-4; the D is unclear. CDR3 size: 13 residues. V was shortened by 4 bases and J by 3 bases, with 8 bases between the two germline ends. Germline CDR1 and CDR2: SGHNT and YYREEE (reference sequence). The CDR3 reads CASSRYSKNIQYF. CDR3 nucleotides: TGTGCCAGCAGCCGATATAGCAAAAACATTCAGTACTTC.

In this sample, this clonotype turned up a few times. This sequence joins TRBV7-2 and TRBJ2-3; D is unclear. The CDR3 is 13 amino acids. The germline V gene has CDR1 SGHTA and CDR2 FQGNSA. Trimming pared 1 base from V and 0 bases from J, leaving 2 bases between. CDR3 DNA: TGTGCCAGCAGCTTAGAGAGCACAGATACGCAGTATTTT. It is translated as CASSLESTDTQYF.

There are a few counts of this clonotype. V is TRBV27 and J is TRBJ1-1, with D possibly matching TRBD1 (5 bases). The CDR3 consists of 14 residues. Per the germline V gene, CDR1 is MNHEY and CDR2 is SMNVEV (reference sequence). The germline V and J ends were trimmed by 7 bases and 5 bases, with 17 bases remaining between them. The CDR3 coding sequence is TGTGCCAGCAACAAGCTTGCGGGGGGAACTGAAGCTTTCTTT. It codes for CASNKLAGGTEAFF.

Many counts were recorded for this clonotype. The genes are TRBV7-2 and TRBJ2-1, with 8 bases identical to TRBD2. CDR1 and CDR2 (germline): SGHTA, FQGNSA. The CDR3 runs to 15 residues. The V segment lost 1 base and the J segment 4 bases; nucleotides outside the gene matches: 3. CDR3 in amino acids: CASSLELAEYNEQFF. DNA for the CDR3: TGTGCCAGCAGCTTAGAACTAGCGGAATACAATGAGCAGTTCTTC.

V is TRBV20-1 and J is TRBJ1-2, with D perhaps TRBD1 (5 bases). From germline, CDR1 is DFQATT and CDR2 SNEGSKA (reference sequence). With 6 bases removed from V and 6 bases from J, the gap between germline ends came to 11 bases. The length of the CDR3 is 11 residues. The CDR3 region has the DNA TGCAGTGCGAGGGGACGGGATGGCTACACCTTC. Encoded protein: CSARGRDGYTF.

This clonotype was observed a handful of times. The chain employs TRBV7-8 and TRBJ2-7, with D perhaps TRBD1 (6 bases). The germline CDR1 and CDR2 sequences are SGHVS and FQNEAQ. V gave up 5 bases and J gave up 2 bases, with 22 bases separating them. The CDR3 is made up of 17 amino acids. Here the CDR3 reads CASSPGPTGLRTYEQYF. The CDR3 bases are TGTGCCAGCAGCCCCGGGCCGACAGGCCTTAGGACCTACGAGCAGTACTTC.

This clonotype was seen a handful of times. The chain combines TRBV9 with TRBJ2-7; D could derive from TRBD1 or TRBD2 (5 bases each). V shed 3 bases and J shed 3 bases, with 13 bases lying between them. The CDR3 sequence is 14 residues long. The germline CDR1 and CDR2 sequences are SGDLS and YYNGEE. The CDR3 is CASSGGAASYEQYF. Written as DNA, the CDR3 is TGTGCCAGCAGCGGAGGGGCCGCGAGCTACGAGCAGTACTTC.

This clonotype has a handful of counts. V gene TRBV29-1 combines with J gene TRBJ2-1; D may be TRBD1 (6 bases). The length of the CDR3 is 15 residues. Trimming cost V 3 bases and J 4 bases, with 16 bases left between them. CDR1 is SQVTM, CDR2 ANQGSEA, per germline. The CDR3 spells CSVERQALTYNEQFF. CDR3 nucleotides: TGCAGCGTTGAGAGACAGGCCCTAACTTACAATGAGCAGTTCTTC.

The chain recombines TRBV29-1 with TRBJ1-5; D is possibly TRBD1 (5 bases). Germline assignment: CDR1 SQVTM and CDR2 ANQGSEA. The CDR3 is 14 residues long. With 3 bases removed from V and 5 bases from J, the gap between germline ends came to 14 bases. The CDR3 here is CSVDSGEGDQPQHF. The CDR3 coding sequence is TGCAGCGTTGATTCAGGAGAAGGGGATCAGCCCCAGCATTTT.

The chain is built from TRBV28 and TRBJ2-7; possibly TRBD1 for D (6 bases). The CDR3 is made up of 14 amino acids. Germline V gives CDR1 MDHEN, CDR2 SYDVKM. The V end was cut by 3 bases, the J end by 0 bases, with 9 bases between. In DNA form, the CDR3 reads TGTGCCAGCAGTTTTGGACAGTACTCCTACGAGCAGTACTTC. Amino acid sequence: CASSFGQYSYEQYF.

The chain is built from TRBV28 and TRBJ2-7; 8 positions agree with TRBD2. Germline V CDR1 and CDR2: MDHEN, SYDVKM. V was pared by 6 bases and J by 2 bases, with 9 bases of the junction left unmatched. The CDR3 covers 15 residues. The CDR3 DNA is TGTGCCAGCAGCCCCCTGCGGGAGGCTCCCTACGAGCAGTACTTC. Protein: CASSPLREAPYEQYF.

In this sample, this clonotype turned up a few times. The rearrangement uses TRBV5-6 and TRBJ2-2, with D possibly being TRBD2 (6 bases). The CDR3 has 16 amino acids. V lost 4 bases and J lost 2, with 15 bases in between. CDR1 is SGHDT, CDR2 YYEEEE, per germline. This CDR3 reads CASSHSKAGNTGELFF. DNA for the CDR3: TGTGCCAGCAGCCACTCCAAGGCGGGAAACACCGGGGAGCTGTTTTTT.

The table lists this clonotype with a few counts. The chain's CDR3 is CASSPRGGGGEQYF. In nucleotides, the CDR3 is TGTGCCAGCAGCCCCCGGGGGGGAGGCGGAGAGCAGTACTTC. The chain has TRBV7-9 and TRBJ2-7, with TRBD2 matching over 8 bases. Trimming took 5 bases from V and 7 from J; bases not matched to a gene: 10. CDR1 is SEHNR and CDR2 is FQNEAQ in the germline V gene (reference sequence). This CDR3 is 14 amino acids long. Looking up the rest from reference TRBV7-9 and TRBJ2-7 gives the full variable domain: DTGVSQNPRHKITKRGQNVTFRCDPISEHNRLYWYRQTLGQGPEFLTYFQNEAQLEKSRLLSDRFSAERPKGSFSTLEIQRTEQGDSAMYLCASSPRGGGGEQYFGPGTRLTVT.

This chain uses TRBV6-2 or TRBV6-3 with TRBJ2-7; weak D call: TRBD1 (5 bases). Trimming pared 0 bases from V and 2 bases from J, leaving 8 bases between. Germline lookup yields CDR1 MNHEY and CDR2 SVGEGT. The CDR3 extends over 14 amino acids. Here the CDR3 DNA reads TGTGCCAGCAGTTACTCTTGGGGCCCCTACGAGCAGTACTTC. This translates into CASSYSWGPYEQYF.

This rearrangement joins TRBV4-3 to TRBJ2-3; 9 bases fit TRBD2. J lost 3 bases, V lost 5 bases, and 6 bases had no gene match. Germline V gene sequence: CDR1 LGHNA, CDR2 YSLEER. The CDR3 extends over 15 amino acids. Here the CDR3 DNA reads TGCGCCAGCAGCTTCAAGCGGGGGGAAACAGATACGCAGTATTTT. It yields the protein CASSFKRGETDTQYF.

This clonotype came up a few times. The chain combines TRBV27 with TRBJ2-2; TRBD1 matches 10 bases. The CDR3 loop spans 16 amino acids. Trimming cost V 7 bases and J 0 bases; bases outside gene matches: 5. The V gene's germline CDR1 is MNHEY and CDR2 SMNVEV (reference sequence). The CDR3 region has the DNA TGTGCCAGCAACCGACAGGGGGCTACGAACACCGGGGAGCTGTTTTTT. Translated: CASNRQGATNTGELFF.

This chain joins TRBV7-2 and TRBJ1-5; D ambiguous. Deletions cut 5 bases from V and 4 bases from J, with 15 bases between. The CDR3 contains 15 residues. The germline V gene encodes CDR1 SGHTA and CDR2 FQGNSA. The DNA of the CDR3 is TGTGCCAGCAGCCCGGACCCCTCCCCTAATCAGCCCCAGCATTTT. It yields the protein CASSPDPSPNQPQHF.

For the CDR3, the DNA is TGTGCCAGCAGTTACGCGGGGCCAGGGAACGAGCAGTACTTC. As protein: CASSYAGPGNEQYF. The gene calls are TRBV6-5 and TRBJ2-7; TRBD2 is a possible D gene (6 bases). CDR1 is MNHEY and CDR2 is SVGAGI in the germline V gene. CDR3 size: 14 residues. With 2 bases removed from V and 5 bases from J, the gap between germline ends came to 13 bases.

The chain links TRBV20-1 to TRBJ2-7; D might be TRBD1 or TRBD2, each matching 5 bases. V lost 3 bases and J lost 0, with 9 bases in between. CDR1 DFQATT and CDR2 SNEGSKA come from the germline V gene (reference sequence). The CDR3 sequence is 13 residues long. The CDR3: CSASAGSSYEQYF. The CDR3 DNA is TGCAGTGCTAGCGCAGGGAGCTCCTACGAGCAGTACTTC.

The chain combines TRBV20-1 with TRBJ1-2, with a possible D match to TRBD1 (5 bases). V was cut by 0 bases and J by 8 bases, with 13 bases left in between. Germline V lookup: CDR1 DFQATT, CDR2 SNEGSKA (reference sequence). There are 13 residues in the CDR3. CDR3 sequence reads: CSARDPQGPGYTF. The CDR3 region has the DNA TGCAGTGCTAGAGATCCCCAGGGTCCAGGCTACACCTTC.